A single sample gave rise to the 13 T cell receptor beta chains below, sequenced in a study of beta chain features in type 1 diabetes. The sequenced template was cDNA made from the entire isolated RNA. Only in-frame clones appear in the TCRdb table, and some are missing; sequencing was by immunoSEQ multiplex PCR. Of 810,000 or so clones listed, roughly 15% were seen once; the top ten hold 0.02% to 0.025%. Sequencing used naive CD4+ T cells from blood. Source of these receptors: a woman younger than 35 in good health.

V usage is TRBV28 and J usage is TRBJ2-7; TRBD2 agrees at 11 bases. After removal of 8 bases from V and 4 bases from J, the junction contained 7 bases not matched to a gene. The V gene's germline CDR1 is MDHEN and CDR2 SYDVKM. The CDR3 totals 14 residues. For the CDR3, the DNA is TGTGCCAGCGCCCGACTAGCGGGAACTTACGAGCAGTACTTC. Protein product: CASARLAGTYEQYF.

Only a few counts were recorded for this clone. This chain connects TRBV7-9 to TRBJ2-3, with TRBD2 matching over 11 bases. This CDR3 region has 16 residues. Germline V CDR1 and CDR2: SEHNR, FQNEAQ (reference sequence). After removal of 2 bases from V and 3 bases from J, the junction contained 4 bases not matched to a gene. The CDR3, as DNA: TGTGCCAGCAGCTTATTAGCGGGAGGGCCGACAGATACGCAGTATTTT. Its protein is CASSLLAGGPTDTQYF.

This chain links TRBV10-3 with TRBJ2-1, with D perhaps TRBD2 (5 bases). V was shortened by 5 bases and J by 2 bases, with 10 bases between the two germline ends. The germline CDR1 and CDR2 sequences are ENHRY and SYGVKD. The CDR3 is 14 amino acids. The CDR3 loop is CAISRAEAYNEQFF. In DNA form, the CDR3 reads TGTGCCATCAGTCGAGCGGAAGCCTACAATGAGCAGTTCTTC.

This clone was detected only a few times. The chain joins TRBV19 to TRBJ2-3; 9 nucleotides align to TRBD2. Losses at the gene ends were 10 bases for V and 4 bases for J; bases not matched to a gene: 9. The CDR3 spans 14 residues. Per germline, CDR1 LNHDA and CDR2 SQIVND (reference sequence). The CDR3 DNA sequence: TGTGCCACGCGGGATTTAGCGGGAGCAGATACGCAGTATTTT. This gives the protein CATRDLAGADTQYF. Full variable domain (rest looked up from reference TRBV19 and TRBJ2-3): DGGITQSPKYLFRKEGQNVTLSCEQNLNHDAMYWYRQDPGQGLRLIYYSQIVNDFQKGDIAEGYSVSREKKESFPLTVTSAQKNPTAFYLCATRDLAGADTQYFGPGTRLTVL.

V is TRBV6-5 and J is TRBJ2-7; 7 bases line up with TRBD1. Losses at the gene ends were 3 bases for V and 4 bases for J; bases not matched to a gene: 9. The CDR3 has 15 amino acids. CDR1 and CDR2 from the germline V gene are MNHEY and SVGAGI. CDR3 in amino acids: CASSYGGTDQYEQYF. The CDR3, as DNA: TGTGCCAGCAGTTATGGTGGGACAGACCAATACGAGCAGTACTTC.

The gene calls are TRBV7-9 and TRBJ2-3; tentative D call: TRBD2 (7 bases). The CDR3 runs to 14 residues. CDR1 is SEHNR and CDR2 is FQNEAQ in the germline V gene (reference sequence). The V end lost 4 bases, the J end lost 2 bases, and 10 bases lay between the germline ends. In nucleotides, the CDR3 is TGTGCCAGCAGCTCGGCGGGGGCCACAGATACGCAGTATTTT. It codes for CASSSAGATDTQYF.

This clone was counted between two and nine times. The chain combines TRBV23-1 with TRBJ2-7; TRBD2 agrees at 7 bases. TRBV23-1 is marked as an open reading frame, function uncertain. The CDR3 has 17 amino acids. J lost 5 bases, V lost 0 bases, and 13 bases had no gene match. The CDR3 spells CASSQSGVPRELNEQYF. CDR3 coding DNA: TGCGCCAGCAGTCAATCGGGTGTACCGCGGGAGCTAAACGAGCAGTACTTC.

This clone came up a few times. The same CDR3 can be traced to other DNA sequences in this sample. V and J are TRBV25-1 and TRBJ2-7; D remains unclear. Germline assignment: CDR1 MGHDK and CDR2 SYGVNS. Between the trimmed V and J ends, which lost 2 bases and 3 bases, there was a span of 14 bases. The CDR3 loop spans 15 amino acids. CDR3 in DNA: TGTGCCAGCAGTGAACCCGGTAGACCCAGCTACGAGCAGTACTTC. Its protein product is CASSEPGRPSYEQYF.

This chain links TRBV28 with TRBJ2-2; 7 bases align to TRBD2. This CDR3 region has 17 residues. Germline CDR1 and CDR2: MDHEN and SYDVKM. V lost 3 bases to trimming and J lost 2 bases; unmatched junction nucleotides: 9. In nucleotides, the CDR3 is TGTGCCAGCAGTTTTGACTCGCGGGAGAGAAACACCGGGGAGCTGTTTTTT. It is translated as CASSFDSRERNTGELFF.

The chain couples TRBV5-1 to TRBJ2-5; either TRBD1 or TRBD2 may supply D (5 bases each). The germline V gene has CDR1 SGHRS and CDR2 YFSETQ. Between the trimmed V and J ends, which lost 4 bases and 4 bases, there was a span of 14 bases. This CDR3 region has 14 residues. CDR3: CASSPRGAPETQYF. The DNA of the CDR3 is TGCGCCAGCAGCCCGCGAGGGGCTCCAGAGACCCAGTACTTC.

The J gene is TRBJ2-7, the V gene TRBV7-3, with D uncertain. Germline V CDR1 and CDR2: SGHTA, FQGTGA. Trimming left V 1 base short and J 3 bases short, with 7 bases between. The CDR3 length is 13 residues. CDR3 residues: CASSLSGSYEQYF. The CDR3, as DNA: TGTGCCAGCAGCTTAAGTGGCAGCTACGAGCAGTACTTC.

This chain uses TRBV7-9 with TRBJ1-4; D remains unclear. V shed 3 bases and J shed 4 bases, with 9 bases lying between them. The length of the CDR3 is 14 residues. In germline, CDR1 is SEHNR, CDR2 FQNEAQ (reference sequence). The CDR3 spells CASSLATVNEKLFF. For the CDR3, the DNA is TGTGCCAGCAGCTTGGCTACAGTTAATGAAAAACTGTTTTTT. The whole variable domain, remainder taken from reference TRBV7-9 and TRBJ1-4, is DTGVSQNPRHKITKRGQNVTFRCDPISEHNRLYWYRQTLGQGPEFLTYFQNEAQLEKSRLLSDRFSAERPKGSFSTLEIQRTEQGDSAMYLCASSLATVNEKLFFGSGTQLSVL.

This clone was seen only a few times. The V call is TRBV7-9, the J call TRBJ1-2, with 8 bases matching TRBD1. V shed 4 bases, J shed 7 bases, and the junction held 11 bases outside the gene matches. Germline V gene lookup returns CDR1 SEHNR and CDR2 FQNEAQ (reference sequence). The CDR3 covers 15 residues. CDR3 DNA sequence: TGTGCCAGCAGCTGGGTCGGTCAGGGGGCGTTTGGCTACACCTTC. Translated, it gives CASSWVGQGAFGYTF. The full variable domain, in which reference TRBV7-9 and TRBJ1-2 provide the parts outside the CDR3, is DTGVSQNPRHKITKRGQNVTFRCDPISEHNRLYWYRQTLGQGPEFLTYFQNEAQLEKSRLLSDRFSAERPKGSFSTLEIQRTEQGDSAMYLCASSWVGQGAFGYTFGSGTRLTVV.